The clone carrying this T cell receptor beta chain was seen repeatedly, ten times or more. TCRdb re-derived calls from the 5' RACE reads in MiXCR, one entry per CDR3 protein. This sample has 130,000 or so distinct CDR3 sequences; roughly 11% occur once, and the top ten carry 4.1%. These data belong to a study of CD8 T cells in ankylosing spondylitis. From germline, CDR1 is SGDLS and CDR2 YYNGEE. V lost 5 bases to trimming and J lost 0 bases, with 5 bases between them. There are 12 residues in the CDR3. The clonotype comes from a female donor with ankylosing spondylitis or in good health (not recorded which). The specimen was blood, either unsorted or a sorted T cell fraction (not recorded which). The chain joins TRBV9 to TRBJ1-1; D not resolved. The CDR3 bases are TGTGCCAGCAGTGACATGAACACTGAAGCTTTCTTT. Translation gives CASSDMNTEAFF.